The entry below describes one T cell receptor (beta chain). These data originate in a study of CD8+CD57+ T cells in acquired aplastic anemia. Genomic DNA provided the template from which TCR beta VDJ and CDR3 profiles were obtained. TCRdb analysed the reads with MiXCR anew, one entry per CDR3 protein. Among roughly 290,000 distinct CDR3 sequences listed, approximately 57% were seen once. Patients chosen for sequencing had shown CD8+CD57+ cell expansion by flow cytometry. CDR3 length equals 14 residues. The V end was cut by 1 base, the J end by 4 bases, with 10 bases between. In germline, CDR1 is SNHLY, CDR2 FYNNEI.

Sample: sorted CD4+, CD8+, or CD8+CD57+ T cells (not recorded which) from PBMCs. This receptor was obtained from a human donor with aplastic anemia. This rearrangement joins TRBV2 to TRBJ1-2; tentatively, D is TRBD1 (5 bases). The CDR3 loop reads CASSEDGTFYGYTF. Written as DNA, the CDR3 is TGTGCCAGCAGTGAAGATGGGACCTTCTATGGCTACACCTTC. The whole variable domain, filled in from reference TRBV2 and TRBJ1-2, reads EPEVTQTPSHQVTQMGQEVILRCVPISNHLYFYWYRQILGQKVEFLVSFYNNEISEKSEIFDDQFSVERPDGSNFTLKIRSTKLEDSAMYFCASSEDGTFYGYTFGSGTRLTVV.